The 21 T cell receptor beta chains below all came from one sample that was sequenced in a study of T cell responses to AZD1222 COVID-19 vaccine. Libraries were prepared by immunoSEQ multiplex PCR; TCRdb keeps only in-frame clonotypes and omits some of them. The sample holds 130,000 to 150,000 clones, more than 85% seen once. Sequenced material: peripheral blood, taken on day 0 of AZD1222 vaccination. The receptors derive from an adult in good health.

The chain couples TRBV19 to TRBJ1-1; TRBD1 might be the D (5 bases). Trimming took off 4 bases at V and 0 bases at J, with 9 bases between the two ends. The V gene's germline CDR1 is LNHDA and CDR2 SQIVND (reference sequence). This CDR3 spans 14 amino acids. The CDR3 nucleotides are TGTGCCAGTAGTACGGGACGTCTGAACACTGAAGCTTTCTTT. Amino acid sequence: CASSTGRLNTEAFF.

The chain employs TRBV6-5 and TRBJ1-4; 7 bases fit TRBD1. The ends lost 5 bases at V and 6 bases at J; junction bases unmatched: 6. The germline V gene encodes CDR1 MNHEY and CDR2 SVGAGI. This CDR3 comprises 14 residues. CDR3 loop: CASSPQGRDEKLFF. CDR3 DNA: TGTGCCAGCAGTCCACAGGGGAGAGATGAAAAACTGTTTTTT.

The chain employs TRBV9 and TRBJ1-6; 10 nucleotides agree with TRBD1. The CDR3 covers 15 residues. CDR1 is SGDLS, CDR2 YYNGEE, per germline. The trim removed 6 bases at V and 8 bases at J, leaving 8 bases unmatched. CDR3 DNA sequence: TGTGCCAGCAACCTCAAAGGGACAGGGGATTCACCCCTCCACTTT. Its translation: CASNLKGTGDSPLHF.

The chain has TRBV5-1 and TRBJ2-1, with D maybe TRBD2 (7 bases). This CDR3 is built from 15 residues. The V gene lost 3 bases and the J gene lost 7 bases, with 17 bases spanning the gap. Germline CDR1 and CDR2: SGHRS and YFSETQ. Here the CDR3 reads CASSSGGGAENEQFF. DNA for the CDR3: TGCGCCAGCAGCTCCGGTGGGGGGGCCGAAAATGAGCAGTTCTTC.

The CDR3 DNA follows: TGTGCCAGCAGCCAGGGGCTAGCGGGAGGTGATACGCAGTATTTT. This encodes CASSQGLAGGDTQYF. The chain employs TRBV5-8 and TRBJ2-3; 11 bases match TRBD2. After removal of 4 bases from V and 6 bases from J, the junction contained 7 bases not matched to a gene. This CDR3 contains 15 residues. In germline, CDR1 is SGHTS, CDR2 YDEGEE.

The V call is TRBV19, the J call TRBJ2-3; TRBD2 matches 10 bases. The CDR3 sequence is 16 residues long. From germline, CDR1 is LNHDA and CDR2 SQIVND (reference sequence). Trimming at V came to 3 bases and at J to 2 bases, leaving 5 bases not matched to a gene. The CDR3 DNA is TGTGCCAGTAGTATGGCTAGCGGGAGTACCACAGATACGCAGTATTTT. Amino acid sequence: CASSMASGSTTDTQYF.

The genes are TRBV5-1 and TRBJ2-1; 11 bases map to TRBD2. Germline V gene sequence: CDR1 SGHRS, CDR2 YFSETQ. The V gene end was trimmed by 2 bases and the J gene end by 5 bases; junction bases not matched to a gene: 6. The CDR3 runs to 16 residues. The CDR3 protein is CASSFTSGSTHNEQFF. In nucleotides, the CDR3 is TGCGCCAGCAGCTTCACTAGCGGGAGTACCCACAATGAGCAGTTCTTC. The variable domain in full, completed from reference TRBV5-1 and TRBJ2-1, reads KAGVTQTPRYLIKTRGQQVTLSCSPISGHRSVSWYQQTPGQGLQFLFEYFSETQRNKGNFPGRFSGRQFSNSRSEMNVSTLELGDSALYLCASSFTSGSTHNEQFFGPGTRLTVL.

V usage is TRBV11-3 and J usage is TRBJ2-1, with 8 bases lining up with TRBD2. The CDR3 length is 16 residues. With 8 bases clipped from V and 4 bases from J, the junction kept 13 bases outside the gene matches. The germline V gene has CDR1 SGHNT and CDR2 YENEEA. The DNA for the CDR3 is TGTGCCAGCTCCTTCAGCGGGGCTAGCGGGTACAATGAGCAGTTCTTC. Protein: CASSFSGASGYNEQFF.

This chain joins TRBV5-1 and TRBJ1-3; D gene ambiguous. V was cut by 3 bases and J by 0 bases, with 10 bases left in between. Germline V CDR1 and CDR2: SGHRS, YFSETQ. The CDR3 covers 15 residues. The CDR3: CASSSGGSSGNTIYF. The DNA for the CDR3 is TGCGCCAGCAGCTCCGGAGGGAGCTCTGGAAACACCATATATTTT.

This clone was seen only once. The V gene is TRBV19, the J gene TRBJ1-5, with D maybe TRBD1 (6 bases). The ends were cut back, 5 bases at V and 0 bases at J, with 11 bases in the middle. The CDR3 covers 15 residues. CDR1 and CDR2 (germline): LNHDA, SQIVND (reference sequence). The CDR3 coding sequence is TGTGCCAGTAGTCCGCGACAGGCTAGCAATCAGCCCCAGCATTTT. It is translated as CASSPRQASNQPQHF.

The genes are TRBV5-4 and TRBJ1-2; no clear D. Germline CDR1 is SGHNT and CDR2 is YYREEE (reference sequence). The CDR3 is 15 residues long. V was shortened by 3 bases and J by 4 bases, with 16 bases between the two germline ends. The CDR3: CASSSGGKGSYGYTF. CDR3 bases: TGTGCCAGCAGCTCCGGAGGGAAGGGAAGCTATGGCTACACCTTC.

The chain is built from TRBV5-6 and TRBJ1-2, with 7 bases that match TRBD1. This CDR3 comprises 12 residues. J lost 8 bases, V lost 1 base, and 2 bases had no gene match. Germline V gene sequence: CDR1 SGHDT, CDR2 YYEEEE. The CDR3 nucleotides are TGTGCCAGCAGCTTGACAGGGGCGGGCTACACCTTC. Its protein product is CASSLTGAGYTF.

The chain recombines TRBV5-4 with TRBJ2-7, with 10 bases matching TRBD2. Germline CDR1 and CDR2: SGHNT and YYREEE (reference sequence). This CDR3 is 14 amino acids long. V lost 1 base to trimming and J lost 5 bases; unmatched junction nucleotides: 3. CDR3 sequence (DNA): TGTGCCAGCAGCTTGAGCGGGGGGGCCAACGAGCAGTACTTC. Protein: CASSLSGGANEQYF.

The rearrangement uses TRBV27 and TRBJ2-6, with a weak D call TRBD2 (6 bases). The CDR3 totals 17 residues. Per the germline V gene, CDR1 is MNHEY and CDR2 is SMNVEV (reference sequence). The V and J ends lost 6 bases and 0 bases respectively, with 15 bases between them. The CDR3 protein is CASSSITGGSGANVLTF. CDR3 DNA: TGTGCCAGCAGCTCCATTACCGGGGGCTCTGGGGCCAACGTCCTGACTTTC. Using reference TRBV27 and TRBJ2-6 for the parts outside the CDR3, the full variable domain is EAQVTQNPRYLITVTGKKLTVTCSQNMNHEYMSWYRQDPGLGLRQIYYSMNVEVTDKGDVPEGYKVSRKEKRNFPLILESPSPNQTSLYFCASSSITGGSGANVLTFGAGSRLTVL.

This chain uses TRBV7-9 with TRBJ1-1, with D unclear. This CDR3 spans 15 amino acids. CDR1 is SEHNR, CDR2 FQNEAQ, per germline (reference sequence). V gave up 2 bases and J gave up 1 base, with 11 bases separating them. The CDR3 DNA follows: TGTGCCAGCAGCTTACTAGGTTCGAAGAACACTGAAGCTTTCTTT. It is translated as CASSLLGSKNTEAFF. Variable domain in full (rest from reference TRBV7-9 and TRBJ1-1): DTGVSQNPRHKITKRGQNVTFRCDPISEHNRLYWYRQTLGQGPEFLTYFQNEAQLEKSRLLSDRFSAERPKGSFSTLEIQRTEQGDSAMYLCASSLLGSKNTEAFFGQGTRLTVV.

V usage is TRBV5-6 and J usage is TRBJ1-3; D is possibly TRBD1 (6 bases). The CDR3 has 15 residues. Germline CDR1 is SGHDT and CDR2 is YYEEEE. V lost 4 bases and J 7 bases, leaving 18 bases between the germline ends. DNA of the CDR3: TGTGCCAGCAGCAAGGGACACACAAAGTGGAACACCATATATTTT. It is translated as CASSKGHTKWNTIYF. The full variable domain, in which reference TRBV5-6 and TRBJ1-3 provide the parts outside the CDR3, is DAGVTQSPTHLIKTRGQQVTLRCSPKSGHDTVSWYQQALGQGPQFIFQYYEEEERQRGNFPDRFSGHQFPNYSSELNVNALLLGDSALYLCASSKGHTKWNTIYFGEGSWLTVV.

CDR3 loop: CASSSGSNTEAFF. CDR3 coding DNA: TGCGCCAGCAGCTCCGGGAGTAACACTGAAGCTTTCTTT. This chain connects TRBV5-1 to TRBJ1-1, with unresolved D. With 3 bases removed from V and 2 bases from J, the gap between germline ends came to 8 bases. Germline V lookup: CDR1 SGHRS, CDR2 YFSETQ. The CDR3 is 13 amino acids.

The chain's CDR3 is CASSEYEGRREKLFF. The CDR3 DNA follows: TGTGCCAGCAGTGAATACGAAGGGAGAAGGGAAAAACTGTTTTTT. The genes are TRBV25-1 and TRBJ1-4; D uncertain. Trimming stripped 0 bases from V and 8 bases from J, with 13 bases between. Germline lookup yields CDR1 MGHDK and CDR2 SYGVNS. This CDR3 is built from 15 residues.

This rearrangement joins TRBV18 to TRBJ2-1, with 7 nucleotides matching TRBD1. With V trimmed by 2 bases and J by 6 bases, 13 bases remained unmatched. The CDR3 loop spans 17 amino acids. Germline lookup yields CDR1 KGHSH and CDR2 LQKENI. The CDR3: CASSPSGGMRIFNEQFF. DNA of the CDR3: TGTGCCAGCTCACCATCAGGGGGAATGAGGATTTTCAATGAGCAGTTCTTC.

The J gene is TRBJ2-6, the V gene TRBV11-2; 7 nucleotides line up with TRBD1. With 5 bases clipped from V and 1 base from J, the junction kept 14 bases outside the gene matches. The CDR3 has 19 amino acids. Germline V gene data show CDR1 as SGHAT and CDR2 as FQNNGV. The CDR3 DNA sequence: TGTGCCAGCAGCCAGGGTGACAGGGCCCTATCTTCTGGGGCCAACGTCCTGACTTTC. Translating it yields CASSQGDRALSSGANVLTF. Full variable domain (rest looked up from reference TRBV11-2 and TRBJ2-6): EAGVAQSPRYKIIEKRQSVAFWCNPISGHATLYWYQQILGQGPKLLIQFQNNGVVDDSQLPKDRFSAERLKGVDSTLKIQPAKLEDSAVYLCASSQGDRALSSGANVLTFGAGSRLTVL.

This clone was recorded only once. The CDR3 coding sequence is TGTGCCAGCAGTTTCGGGGGCTCGAACACTGAAGCTTTCTTT. Translation: CASSFGGSNTEAFF. The rearrangement links TRBV27 to TRBJ1-1; possibly TRBD1 for D (6 bases). Germline-derived CDR1 and CDR2 are MNHEY and SMNVEV (reference sequence). This CDR3 is 14 amino acids long. V lost 3 bases to trimming and J lost 1 base, with 9 bases between them.